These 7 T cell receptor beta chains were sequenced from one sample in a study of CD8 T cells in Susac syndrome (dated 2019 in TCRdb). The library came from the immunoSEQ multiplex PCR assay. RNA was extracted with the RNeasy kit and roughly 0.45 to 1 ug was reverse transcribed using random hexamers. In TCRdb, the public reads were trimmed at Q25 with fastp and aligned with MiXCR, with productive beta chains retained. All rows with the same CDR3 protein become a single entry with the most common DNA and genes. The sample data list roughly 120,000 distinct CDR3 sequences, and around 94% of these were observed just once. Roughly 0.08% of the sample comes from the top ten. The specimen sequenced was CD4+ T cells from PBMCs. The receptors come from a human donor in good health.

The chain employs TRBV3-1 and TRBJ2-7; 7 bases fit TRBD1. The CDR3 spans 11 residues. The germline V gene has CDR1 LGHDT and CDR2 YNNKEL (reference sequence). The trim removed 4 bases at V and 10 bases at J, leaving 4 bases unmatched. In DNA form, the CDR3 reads TGTGCCAGCAGCCCAGGACAGGTTCAGTACTTC. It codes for CASSPGQVQYF.

CDR3 in DNA: TGTGCCAGTAGTATTGGGGCAGCTTATGAAGCTTTCTTT. Its translation is CASSIGAAYEAFF. This chain connects TRBV19 to TRBJ1-1, with D maybe TRBD1 (5 bases). This CDR3 spans 13 amino acids. The germline V gene has CDR1 LNHDA and CDR2 SQIVND (reference sequence). V lost 3 bases and J 7 bases, leaving 12 bases between the germline ends.

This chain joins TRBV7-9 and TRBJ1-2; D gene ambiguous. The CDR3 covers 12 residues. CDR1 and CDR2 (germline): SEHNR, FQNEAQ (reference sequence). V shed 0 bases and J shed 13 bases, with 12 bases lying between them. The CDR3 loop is CASSLAWSAFTF. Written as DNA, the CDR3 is TGTGCCAGCAGCTTAGCGTGGTCGGCCTTCACCTTC.

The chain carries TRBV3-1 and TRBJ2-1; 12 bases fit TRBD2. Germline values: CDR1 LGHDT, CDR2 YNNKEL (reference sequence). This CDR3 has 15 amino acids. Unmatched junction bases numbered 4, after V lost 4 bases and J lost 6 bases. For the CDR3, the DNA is TGTGCCAGCAGCCGGACTAGCGGGACCTTCAATGAGCAGTTCTTC. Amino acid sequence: CASSRTSGTFNEQFF.

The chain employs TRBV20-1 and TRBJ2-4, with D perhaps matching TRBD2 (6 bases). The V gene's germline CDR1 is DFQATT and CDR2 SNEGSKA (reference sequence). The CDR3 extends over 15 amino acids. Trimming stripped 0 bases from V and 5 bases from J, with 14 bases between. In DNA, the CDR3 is TGCAGTGCTAGAGATGGCCAGGGCGGGGAAAACATTCAGTACTTC. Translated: CSARDGQGGENIQYF.

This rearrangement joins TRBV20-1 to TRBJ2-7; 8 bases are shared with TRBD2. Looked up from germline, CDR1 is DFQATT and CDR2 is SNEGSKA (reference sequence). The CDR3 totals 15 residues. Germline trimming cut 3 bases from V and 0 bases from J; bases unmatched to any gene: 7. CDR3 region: CSASSMTSASYEQYF. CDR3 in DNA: TGCAGTGCTAGTTCGATGACTAGCGCCTCCTACGAGCAGTACTTC.

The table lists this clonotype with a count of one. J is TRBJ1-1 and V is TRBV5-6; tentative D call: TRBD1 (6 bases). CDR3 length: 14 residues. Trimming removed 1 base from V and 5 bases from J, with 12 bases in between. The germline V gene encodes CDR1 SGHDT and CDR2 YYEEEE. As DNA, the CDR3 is TGTGCCAGCAGCTTGACAGGGAGGGAGACTGAAGCTTTCTTT. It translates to CASSLTGRETEAFF.